Below are 5 T cell receptor beta chains sequenced from a single sample in a study of beta chain features in type 1 diabetes. General study results and limits: Within each of all four CD4+ subsets, Type 1 diabetes patients had TCRB CDR3s that were moderately but significantly shorter.

The entirety of the isolated RNA underwent reverse transcription, so expressed TCRB transcripts were sequenced. Profiled with immunoSEQ multiplex PCR; TCRdb holds only in-frame clones, not every one. The repertoire includes fewer than 350,000 clones, about 15% of them detected once, and less than 0.02% sits in the top ten. What these receptors recognize is not known. The source material was naive CD4+ T cells from blood. These receptors originate from a man aged 18-30 years with type 1 diabetes.

The chain combines TRBV18 with TRBJ1-1; D may be TRBD1 (6 bases). The germline CDR1 and CDR2 sequences are KGHSH and LQKENI. V was trimmed by 2 bases and J by 7 bases, leaving 14 bases between them. The CDR3 has 14 amino acids. The CDR3 spells CASSPNQGIGEAFF. For the CDR3, the DNA is TGTGCCAGCTCACCAAATCAGGGGATCGGTGAAGCTTTCTTT.

V and J are TRBV6-5 and TRBJ1-5; D possibly corresponds to TRBD1 (6 bases). V dropped 2 bases and J dropped 4 bases, with 9 bases sitting between them. CDR1 is MNHEY, CDR2 SVGAGI, per germline. The CDR3 is 14 residues long. The CDR3 DNA reads as TGTGCCAGCAGTTACGACAGGACGAATCAGCCCCAGCATTTT. Protein sequence: CASSYDRTNQPQHF.

This clone occurred a few times. V usage is TRBV2 and J usage is TRBJ2-5; 8 bases line up with TRBD1. CDR1 is SNHLY and CDR2 is FYNNEI in the germline V gene. The V and J ends lost 11 bases and 5 bases, in that order; junction bases with no gene match: 4. The CDR3 is made up of 11 amino acids. CDR3 sequence: CAGTGGETQYF. Written as DNA, the CDR3 is TGTGCCGGGACAGGCGGGGAGACCCAGTACTTC.

A few counts support this clone. The chain joins TRBV7-2 to TRBJ2-6; 9 bases align to TRBD1. Germline V gene lookup returns CDR1 SGHTA and CDR2 FQGNSA. This CDR3 region has 18 residues. J lost 0 bases, V lost 5 bases, and 8 bases had no gene match. CDR3 protein: CASSPRDRVLSGANVLTF. Here the CDR3 DNA reads TGTGCCAGCAGCCCAAGGGACAGGGTACTCTCTGGGGCCAACGTCCTGACTTTC.

This clone was counted ten times or more. J is TRBJ2-1 and V is TRBV15; tentative D call: TRBD2 (5 bases). CDR1 and CDR2 from the germline V gene are LNHNV and YYDKDF (reference sequence). The CDR3 totals 16 residues. V was shortened by 5 bases and J by 7 bases, with 21 bases between the two germline ends. This CDR3 reads CATSGPNRASRNEQFF. CDR3 in DNA: TGTGCCACCAGCGGCCCCAACCGGGCTAGCCGAAATGAGCAGTTCTTC.